This T cell receptor (beta chain) comes out of a study of PD-L1 blockade in urothelial cancer. The germline V gene encodes CDR1 GTSNPN and CDR2 SVGIG (reference sequence). Germline trimming cut 8 bases from V and 5 bases from J; bases unmatched to any gene: 6. This CDR3 comprises 12 residues. The protocol was immunoSEQ multiplex PCR, while the TCRdb copy is restricted to in-frame clones and leaves out a portion. The sample gives approximately 63,000 clones, over 75% of which show up once; 1.5% to 2% is in the top ten. Documented time point: pretreatment peripheral blood. This receptor was obtained from a man in his 70s with urothelial cancer. The material sequenced was PBMCs, taken around atezolizumab (anti-PD-L1) treatment. This chain links TRBV30 with TRBJ2-1; 7 bases line up with TRBD2. CDR3 coding DNA: TGTGCCGGTCGGGGGGACCACAATGAGCAGTTCTTC. It translates to CAGRGDHNEQFF.